This T cell receptor beta chain was captured in a study of post-analysis software for immune sequencing data. The table lists this clonotype with a few counts. What it binds is not known. Researchers reported that TCR beta cDNA libraries carried unique molecular identifiers. T cells numbering roughly 0.9 to 10 million yielded cDNA molecules that totaled roughly 500,000. Each CDR3 protein gets one entry after TCRdb re-called the PCR reads with MiXCR. This table holds more than 500,000 distinct CDR3 sequences, around a third found once. Study-wide results and caveats: Diversity measured as normalized Chao1 was significantly lower in multiple sclerosis patients than in controls.

The material sequenced was blood. The sequence was collected from a girl between 2 and 17 years old with multiple sclerosis.

CDR3 in amino acids: CSAAMDSATNEKLFF. Here the CDR3 DNA reads TGCAGTGCCGCGATGGACTCAGCAACTAATGAAAAACTGTTTTTT. The V call is TRBV20-1, the J call TRBJ1-4; D is uncertain. The CDR3 contains 15 residues. The V gene's germline CDR1 is DFQATT and CDR2 SNEGSKA (reference sequence). V lost 6 bases and J lost 0, with 14 bases in between.